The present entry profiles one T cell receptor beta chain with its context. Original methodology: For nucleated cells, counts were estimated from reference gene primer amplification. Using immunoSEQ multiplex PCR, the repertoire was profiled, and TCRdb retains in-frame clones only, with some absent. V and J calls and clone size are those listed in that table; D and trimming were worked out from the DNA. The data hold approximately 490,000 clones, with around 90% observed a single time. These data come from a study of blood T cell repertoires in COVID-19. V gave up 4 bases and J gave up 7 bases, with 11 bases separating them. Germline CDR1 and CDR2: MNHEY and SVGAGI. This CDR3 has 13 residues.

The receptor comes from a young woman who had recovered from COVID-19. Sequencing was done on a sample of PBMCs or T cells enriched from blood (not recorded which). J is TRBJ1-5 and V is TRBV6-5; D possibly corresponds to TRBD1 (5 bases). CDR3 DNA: TGTGCCAGCAGTTCTGGGAGGGGACAGCCCCAGCATTTT. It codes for CASSSGRGQPQHF.